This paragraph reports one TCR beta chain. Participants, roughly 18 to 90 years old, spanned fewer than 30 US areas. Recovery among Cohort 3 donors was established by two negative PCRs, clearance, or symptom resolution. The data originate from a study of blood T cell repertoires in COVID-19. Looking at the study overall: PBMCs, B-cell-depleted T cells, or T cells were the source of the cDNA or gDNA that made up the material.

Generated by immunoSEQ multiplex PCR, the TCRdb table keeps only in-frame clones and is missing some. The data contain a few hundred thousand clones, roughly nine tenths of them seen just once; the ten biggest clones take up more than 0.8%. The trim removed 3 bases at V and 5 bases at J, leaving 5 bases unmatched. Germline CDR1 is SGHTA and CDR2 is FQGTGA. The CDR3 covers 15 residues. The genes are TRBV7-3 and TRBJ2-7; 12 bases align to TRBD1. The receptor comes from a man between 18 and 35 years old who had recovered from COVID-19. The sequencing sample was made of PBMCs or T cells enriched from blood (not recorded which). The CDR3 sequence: CASSLLGTGGDEQYF. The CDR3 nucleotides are TGTGCCAGCAGCTTGTTGGGGACAGGGGGCGACGAGCAGTACTTC.